Shown below are 2 T cell receptor beta chains from a single sample sequenced in a study of T cells in Graves' hyperthyroidism and ophthalmopathy (dated 2019 in TCRdb). Libraries came from multiplex PCR. The instrument given in TCRdb is Illumina HiSeq 2000. TCR beta CDR3 regions were amplified from RNA transcripts. For the first round of RT-PCR on the TCR CDR3, the HTBI primer set was used together with the Qiagen OneStep RT-PCR kit. TCRdb trimmed the raw reads at Q25, called clones with MiXCR and kept productive beta chains. When rows share a CDR3 protein, they turn into one entry using the most common DNA and genes. This sample comprises about 660,000 distinct CDR3 sequences, less than 45% of them detected only once. Together, the top ten hold roughly 7.2% of the sample. Material: peripheral blood or thyroid tissue (not recorded which). The receptor source for this set is an adult man with Graves' disease, either hyperthyroidism or ophthalmopathy (not recorded which).

This clonotype was counted many times. V usage is TRBV20-1 and J usage is TRBJ1-2, with no clear D. The germline V gene encodes CDR1 DFQATT and CDR2 SNEGSKA (reference sequence). The CDR3 is 13 residues long. Trimming removed 7 bases at V and 4 bases at J, with 16 bases between. The CDR3 here is CSGKPTETYGYTF. Written as DNA, the CDR3 is TGCAGTGGTAAGCCGACGGAGACCTATGGCTACACCTTC.

This clonotype has only a few counts. The gene calls are TRBV19 and TRBJ1-2; D perhaps matches TRBD1 (5 bases). CDR3 size: 13 residues. The V gene lost 5 bases and the J gene lost 6 bases, with 13 bases spanning the gap. Germline V gene data show CDR1 as LNHDA and CDR2 as SQIVND (reference sequence). The CDR3 DNA sequence: TGTGCCAGTAGTCACGGGGCAGTGGATGGCTACACCTTC. It translates to CASSHGAVDGYTF.